This T cell receptor (beta chain) was obtained from a study of control samples from healthy donors and cancer patients. V shed 4 bases and J 1 base; nucleotides not matched to a gene: 5. Germline V lookup: CDR1 MNHEY, CDR2 SVGEGT. CDR3 size: 15 residues. This clone occurred once. TCRdb's table, derived via immunoSEQ multiplex PCR, lists solely in-frame clones and lacks some. The data show roughly 150,000 clones, about 86% seen once. The V and J genes are TRBV6-2 or TRBV6-3 and TRBJ2-7; 9 positions agree with TRBD1. The sequenced sample consisted of blood. This receptor was taken from a man aged 18 to 35 in good health. The CDR3 nucleotides are TGTGCCAGCAGTTCCAGACAGGGGGGTTCCTACGAGCAGTACTTC. Encoded protein: CASSSRQGGSYEQYF.